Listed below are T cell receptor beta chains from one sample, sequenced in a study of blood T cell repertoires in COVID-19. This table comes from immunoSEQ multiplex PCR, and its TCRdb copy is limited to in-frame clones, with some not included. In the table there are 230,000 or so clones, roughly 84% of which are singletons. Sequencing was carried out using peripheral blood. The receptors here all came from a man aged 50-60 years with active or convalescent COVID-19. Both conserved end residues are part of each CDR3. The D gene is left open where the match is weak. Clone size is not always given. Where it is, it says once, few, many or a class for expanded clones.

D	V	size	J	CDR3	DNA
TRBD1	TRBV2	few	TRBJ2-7	CALGVDRGSEQYF	TGTGCCCTAGGAGTGGACAGGGGTAGCGAGCAGTACTTC
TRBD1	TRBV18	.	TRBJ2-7	CATSLSGGAYEQYF	TGTGCCACCTCACTATCAGGGGGCGCCTACGAGCAGTACTTC
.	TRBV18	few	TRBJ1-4	CASSPRADEKLFF	TGTGCCAGCTCACCCAGGGCGGATGAAAAACTGTTTTTT
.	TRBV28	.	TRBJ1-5	CASRTGNQPQHF	TGTGCCAGCAGGACAGGCAATCAGCCCCAGCATTTT
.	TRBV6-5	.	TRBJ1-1	CASSYRQGTEAFF	TGTGCCAGCAGTTACCGGCAGGGCACTGAAGCTTTCTTT
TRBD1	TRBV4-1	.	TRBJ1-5	CASSPDRVGQPQHF	TGCGCCAGCAGCCCGGACAGGGTAGGACAGCCCCAGCATTTT
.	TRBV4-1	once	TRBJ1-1	CASSQQGRMNTEAFF	TGCGCCAGCAGTCAGCAGGGCCGAATGAACACTGAAGCTTTCTTT
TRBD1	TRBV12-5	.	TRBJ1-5	CASGFWDRHPGQPQHF	TGTGCTAGTGGTTTCTGGGACAGGCACCCGGGACAGCCCCAGCATTTT
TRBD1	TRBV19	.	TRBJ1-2	CASSTTGGVFYGYTF	TGTGCCAGTAGTACGACAGGGGGAGTTTTCTATGGCTACACCTTC
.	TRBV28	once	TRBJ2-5	CASSLFAGYETQYF	TGTGCCAGCAGTTTATTTGCAGGGTACGAGACCCAGTACTTC
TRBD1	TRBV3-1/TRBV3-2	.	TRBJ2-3	CASSQEGQGIFLTDTQYF	TGTGCCAGCAGCCAAGAGGGACAGGGGATATTTTTGACAGATACGCAGTATTTT
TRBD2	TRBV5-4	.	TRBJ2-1	CASSLGGGYNEQFF	TGTGCCAGCAGCTTGGGGGGGGGATACAATGAGCAGTTCTTC
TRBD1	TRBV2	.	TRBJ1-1	CASKGQGFEAFF	TGTGCCAGCAAGGGACAGGGATTTGAAGCTTTCTTT
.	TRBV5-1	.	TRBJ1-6	CASSLDRVGNSPLHF	TGCGCCAGCAGCTTGGACAGGGTTGGTAATTCACCCCTCCACTTT
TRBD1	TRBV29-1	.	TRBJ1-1	CSGRTGGDTEAFF	TGCAGCGGGCGGACAGGGGGTGACACTGAAGCTTTCTTT
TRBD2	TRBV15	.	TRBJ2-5	CATSIGIAGEETQYF	TGTGCCACCAGCATTGGCATAGCGGGAGAAGAGACCCAGTACTTC
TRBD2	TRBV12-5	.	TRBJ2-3	CASGSGGDTDTQYF	TGTGCTAGTGGATCTGGGGGGGACACAGATACGCAGTATTTT
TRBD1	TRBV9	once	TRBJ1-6	CASSPGTGSSNSPLHF	TGTGCCAGCAGCCCCGGGACAGGGTCCTCTAATTCACCCCTCCACTTT
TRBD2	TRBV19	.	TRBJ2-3	CASSASGGHITDTQYF	TGTGCCAGTAGTGCCAGCGGGGGGCATATCACAGATACGCAGTATTTT
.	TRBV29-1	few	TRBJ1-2	CSVGGGSYGYTF	TGCAGCGTTGGAGGGGGAAGCTATGGCTACACCTTC
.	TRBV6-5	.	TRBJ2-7	CASRSPGLLRYEQYF	TGTGCCAGCAGGTCCCCGGGACTTCTCCGCTACGAGCAGTACTTC
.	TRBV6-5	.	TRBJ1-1	CASSPNRATEAFF	TGTGCCAGCAGCCCCAACAGGGCGACTGAAGCTTTCTTT
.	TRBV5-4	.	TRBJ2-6	CASSLDRLSSGANVLTF	TGTGCCAGCAGCTTGGACAGGCTTAGCTCTGGGGCCAACGTCCTGACTTTC
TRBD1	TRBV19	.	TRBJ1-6	CASSRQGPPFYNSPLHF	TGTGCCAGTAGTCGACAGGGGCCGCCTTTCTATAATTCACCCCTCCACTTT
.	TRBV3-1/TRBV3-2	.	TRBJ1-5	CASSPRPGSGQPQHF	TGTGCCAGCAGCCCAAGGCCGGGTTCGGGGCAGCCCCAGCATTTT
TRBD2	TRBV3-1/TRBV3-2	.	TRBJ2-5	CASRRGETQYF	TGTGCCAGCAGGCGGGGGGAGACCCAGTACTTC
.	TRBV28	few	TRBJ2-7	CASSLIVPYEQYF	TGTGCCAGCAGTTTAATAGTGCCCTACGAGCAGTACTTC
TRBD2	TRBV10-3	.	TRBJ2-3	CAISRAGGTDTQYF	TGTGCCATCAGTCGAGCGGGGGGGACAGATACGCAGTATTTT
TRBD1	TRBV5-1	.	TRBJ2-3	CASSFGQGGTDTQYF	TGCGCCAGCAGCTTCGGACAGGGGGGCACAGATACGCAGTATTTT
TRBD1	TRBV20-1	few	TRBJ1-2	CSASLGTGGTGYTF	TGCAGTGCTAGTCTCGGGACAGGGGGGACTGGCTACACCTTC
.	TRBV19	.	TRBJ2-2	CASSPRSGNTGELFF	TGTGCCAGTAGTCCCCGATCGGGGAACACCGGGGAGCTGTTTTTT
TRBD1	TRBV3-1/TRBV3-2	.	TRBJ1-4	CASSQESRDRGFNEKLFF	TGTGCCAGCAGCCAAGAAAGTCGGGACAGAGGATTTAATGAAAAACTGTTTTTT
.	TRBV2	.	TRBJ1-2	CASSEGSGPNYGYTF	TGTGCCAGCAGTGAAGGGTCAGGGCCTAACTATGGCTACACCTTC
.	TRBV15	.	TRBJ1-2	CATSRDPQGDYGYTF	TGTGCCACCAGCAGAGATCCGCAGGGCGACTATGGCTACACCTTC
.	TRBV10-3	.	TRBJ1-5	CAISESPNRDQPQHF	TGTGCCATCAGTGAGTCGCCGAACAGGGATCAGCCCCAGCATTTT